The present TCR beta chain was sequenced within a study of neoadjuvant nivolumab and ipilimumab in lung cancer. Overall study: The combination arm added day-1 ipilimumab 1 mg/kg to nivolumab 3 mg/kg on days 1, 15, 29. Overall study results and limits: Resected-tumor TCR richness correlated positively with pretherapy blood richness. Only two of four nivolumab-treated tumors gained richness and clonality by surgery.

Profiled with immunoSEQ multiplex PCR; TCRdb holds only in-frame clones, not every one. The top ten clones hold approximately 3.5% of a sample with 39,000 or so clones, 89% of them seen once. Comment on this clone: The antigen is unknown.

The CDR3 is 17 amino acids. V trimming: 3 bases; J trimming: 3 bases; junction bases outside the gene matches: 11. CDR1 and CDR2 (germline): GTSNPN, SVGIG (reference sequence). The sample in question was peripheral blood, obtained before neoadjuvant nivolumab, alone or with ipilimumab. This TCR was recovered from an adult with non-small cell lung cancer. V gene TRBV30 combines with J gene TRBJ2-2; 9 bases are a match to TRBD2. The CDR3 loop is CAWRRLSGRRHTGELFF. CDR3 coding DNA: TGTGCCTGGAGACGGTTAAGCGGGAGGCGTCACACCGGGGAGCTGTTTTTT.